This T cell receptor beta chain was recovered during a study of beta chain features in type 1 diabetes. V lost 3 bases, J lost 2 bases, and 14 bases lay in between. The CDR3 is made up of 15 amino acids. Germline V CDR1 and CDR2: LNHDA, SQIVND (reference sequence). In its sample, this clone was seen a few times. Every bit of the isolated RNA underwent reverse transcription, so sequencing read expressed TCRB transcripts. Measured with immunoSEQ multiplex PCR; TCRdb has only the in-frame clones, and not every one. In the table there are just under 150,000 clones, about 9.4% of which are singletons. The material sequenced was naive CD4+ T cells from blood. The chain couples TRBV19 to TRBJ2-7, with D tentatively TRBD2 (5 bases). The origin of this receptor is a man younger than 35 in good health. The chain's CDR3 is CASSMVGEGPYEQYF. CDR3 in DNA: TGTGCCAGTAGTATGGTGGGAGAGGGCCCCTACGAGCAGTACTTC.